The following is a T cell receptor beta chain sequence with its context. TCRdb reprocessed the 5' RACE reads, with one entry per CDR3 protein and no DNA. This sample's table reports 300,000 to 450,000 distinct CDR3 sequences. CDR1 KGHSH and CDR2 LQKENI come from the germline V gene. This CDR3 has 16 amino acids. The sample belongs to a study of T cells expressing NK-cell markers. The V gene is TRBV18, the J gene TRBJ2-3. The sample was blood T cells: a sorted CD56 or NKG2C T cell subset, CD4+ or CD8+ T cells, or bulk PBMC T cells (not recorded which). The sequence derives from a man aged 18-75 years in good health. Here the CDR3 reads CASSPISFRGTDTQYF.